These T cell receptor beta chains were read from a single sample in a study of T-cell reconstitution after alpha-beta-depleted transplantation in children. TCRdb fed the PCR reads into MiXCR, producing one record per CDR3 protein. The table shows about 610,000 distinct CDR3 sequences, with roughly a tenth occurring only once. This specimen consisted of PBMCs from the stem cell graft donor, obtained from the stem cell graft. The receptors originated from a human donor who donated a stem cell graft to a child with acute myeloid leukemia. The CDR3 runs from the conserved cysteine through the conserved F or W. A D gene is named only where the DNA matches it firmly. Expanded clones are given a class, and other clones once, few, many or no size at all.

TGCAGTGCTAGAGATCTGAACAGGGACTACGAGCAGTACTTC | CSARDLNRDYEQYF | . | TRBV20-1 | 14 | TRBJ2-7 | .
TGCAGCGTTGAAGTGGGGGATACGCAGTATTTT | CSVEVGDTQYF | few | TRBV29-1 | 11 | TRBJ2-3 | .
TGTGCCAGTAGGGACGGGCGAGAGACCCAGTACTTC | CASRDGRETQYF | many | TRBV19 | 12 | TRBJ2-5 | .
TGTGCCAGCAGGGGTGACAGGAGAATCAACAATGAGCAGTTCTTC | CASRGDRRINNEQFF | many | TRBV25-1 | 15 | TRBJ2-1 | .
TGTGCCAGCAGCTTAGTGGCTCGGGCTGTCTCCTACGAGCAGTACTTC | CASSLVARAVSYEQYF | few | TRBV7-2 | 16 | TRBJ2-7 | .
TGCAGTGCTAGGTCAGGCGGCCGAGCGCCTCTTCCATTCTACGAGCAGTACTTC | CSARSGGRAPLPFYEQYF | . | TRBV20-1 | 18 | TRBJ2-7 | .
TGTGCCAGCAGCTCGGGGACAGGGGTCTCCTACGAGCAGTACTTC | CASSSGTGVSYEQYF | few | TRBV7-2 | 15 | TRBJ2-7 | TRBD1
TGTGCCAGCAGCGTAGAGGCGGGAGGGTCTTACAATGAGCAGTTCTTC | CASSVEAGGSYNEQFF | many | TRBV9 | 16 | TRBJ2-1 | TRBD2
TGTGCCAGCAGTCCCCCTATAAGTTTTAACACTGAAGCTTTCTTT | CASSPPISFNTEAFF | . | TRBV28 | 15 | TRBJ1-1 | .
TGTGCCAGCAGCTTAGAAGGTTGGGGTGCCAAAAACATTCAGTACTTC | CASSLEGWGAKNIQYF | . | TRBV7-9 | 16 | TRBJ2-4 | .
TGTGCCAGCCATCGGACTAGCGGGAAGAATGAGCAGTTCTTC | CASHRTSGKNEQFF | few | TRBV6-2/TRBV6-3 | 14 | TRBJ2-1 | TRBD2
TGTGCCAGCAGCCTGTATATGGGGGATACGCAGTATTTT | CASSLYMGDTQYF | few | TRBV7-2 | 13 | TRBJ2-3 | .
TGCGCCAGCAGCCAAGATCAGGGCAGAGGAGAGACCCAGTACTTC | CASSQDQGRGETQYF | many | TRBV4-3 | 15 | TRBJ2-5 | .
TGTGCCAGCAGCCGCGGGGTCCAAGAGACCCAGTACTTC | CASSRGVQETQYF | many | TRBV11-2 | 13 | TRBJ2-5 | .
TGTGCCAGCAAGTGGGCAGGCCTTTACGAGCAGTACTTC | CASKWAGLYEQYF | many | TRBV12-3/TRBV12-4 | 13 | TRBJ2-7 | .
TGCGCCAGCAGCTTGGATGCGCCTGTGCCCCGGTACTTC | CASSLDAPVPRYF | few | TRBV5-1 | 13 | TRBJ2-7 | .